The 17 T cell receptor beta chains below were found in one sample sequenced in a study of glioma-infiltrating T cells. TCR alpha and beta CDR3 regions were amplified from RNA using iRepertoire nested multiplex PCR. TCRdb re-analysed the multiplex PCR reads in MiXCR, keeping a single row per CDR3 protein. The sample has around 100,000 distinct CDR3 sequences; about 30% are singletons. Sequences were obtained from glioma tissue, nonneoplastic brain tissue, or PBMCs (not recorded which). These receptors all stem from a human donor with low-grade glioma or glioblastoma, undergoing nonglioma brain surgery, or in good health (not recorded which).

This clonotype was seen many times. The chain uses TRBV4-2 and TRBJ2-3; 10 positions agree with TRBD2. The CDR3 is 16 residues long. V dropped 1 base and J dropped 2; count of bases not matched to a gene: 3. Germline lookup yields CDR1 LGHNA and CDR2 YNFKEQ. CDR3 sequence: CASSQALAGDTDTQYF. The CDR3 bases are TGTGCCAGCAGCCAAGCCCTAGCGGGGGACACAGATACGCAGTATTTT.

This clonotype was seen many times. This rearrangement joins TRBV25-1 to TRBJ2-3; D uncertain. The length of the CDR3 is 13 residues. Trimming took off 5 bases at V and 7 bases at J, with 13 bases between the two ends. Germline V gives CDR1 MGHDK, CDR2 SYGVNS. CDR3 region: CASSRFGRNTQYF. The CDR3 DNA follows: TGTGCCAGCAGTAGGTTCGGACGGAATACGCAGTATTTT. The full variable domain, its missing parts supplied by reference TRBV25-1 and TRBJ2-3, is EADIYQTPRYLVIGTGKKITLECSQTMGHDKMYWYQQDPGMELHLIHYSYGVNSTEKGDLSSESTVSRIRTEHFPLTLESARPSHTSQYLCASSRFGRNTQYFGPGTRLTVL.

This clonotype was counted at least ten times. This chain links TRBV7-2 with TRBJ2-3; D is undetermined. CDR1 and CDR2 from the germline V gene are SGHTA and FQGNSA. The CDR3 has 12 residues. Trimming removed 3 bases from V and 2 bases from J, with 3 bases in between. In DNA form, the CDR3 reads TGTGCCAGCAGCTTCATCACAGATACGCAGTATTTT. It codes for CASSFITDTQYF.

This clonotype was detected many times. The chain carries TRBV20-1 and TRBJ2-1; 8 bases align to TRBD1. After removal of 6 bases from V and 6 bases from J, the junction contained 7 bases not matched to a gene. CDR1 is DFQATT, CDR2 SNEGSKA, per germline (reference sequence). The CDR3 consists of 13 residues. The DNA for the CDR3 is TGCAGTGCAACCGGGACAGGCGTCAATGAGCAGTTCTTC. Translation gives CSATGTGVNEQFF.

This clonotype was found once. The V and J genes are TRBV20-1 and TRBJ2-7, with D hard to call. The CDR3 is 12 residues long. Trimming cost V 6 bases and J 0 bases, with 9 bases left between them. CDR1 and CDR2 (germline): DFQATT, SNEGSKA (reference sequence). DNA of the CDR3: TGCAGTGCCCTAAGCCGCTCCTACGAGCAGTACTTC. Translated, it gives CSALSRSYEQYF.

In this sample, this clonotype turned up a few times. The chain recombines TRBV19 with TRBJ1-4; D gene ambiguous. This CDR3 is built from 15 residues. The V gene's germline CDR1 is LNHDA and CDR2 SQIVND (reference sequence). V lost 6 bases, J lost 0 bases, and 11 bases lay in between. The CDR3 DNA sequence: TGTGCCAGTAGCATTAGAAGTGCAACTAATGAAAAACTGTTTTTT. Translated: CASSIRSATNEKLFF.

This clonotype was detected ten times or more. The chain uses TRBV6-1 and TRBJ1-5, with 7 positions matching TRBD1. Trimming removed 6 bases from V and 3 bases from J; junction bases left unmatched: 8. Germline loops: CDR1 MNHNS, CDR2 SASEGT. This CDR3 has 15 residues. CDR3 residues: CASRLHRGFNQPQHF. CDR3 DNA sequence: TGTGCCAGCAGGTTACACAGGGGTTTCAATCAGCCCCAGCATTTT.

The sample holds one count of this clonotype. The junction departs from germline at one end; a sequencing error may be responsible. The chain recombines TRBV5-6 with TRBJ2-1, with 8 nucleotides matching TRBD1. The germline V gene encodes CDR1 SGHDT and CDR2 YYEEEE. This CDR3 region has 15 residues. The CDR3 DNA is TGTGCCAGCAGCTTGGTGGACAGGGAGGCTGCTGAGAAGTTCTTC. The encoded protein is CASSLVDREAAEKFF.

The table lists this clonotype with a count of one. This may stem from a read error, because a much larger clone lies one nucleotide away. The rearrangement joins TRBV7-2 to TRBJ1-1, with TRBD1 as a possible D gene (6 bases). Per germline, CDR1 SGHTA and CDR2 FQGNSA. This CDR3 has 15 amino acids. V lost 4 bases and J 5 bases, leaving 17 bases between the germline ends. CDR3 amino acids: CASSSGTRGGTEAFF. For the CDR3, the DNA is TGTGCCAGCAGCTCCGGGACAAGGGGCGGAACTGAAGCTTTCTTT.

V is TRBV5-1 and J is TRBJ1-1; no clear D. CDR1 is SGHRS, CDR2 YFSETQ, per germline. The ends were cut back, 7 bases at V and 3 bases at J, with 28 bases in the middle. The CDR3 sequence is 18 residues long. In DNA form, the CDR3 reads TGCGCCAGCTCTTCCTCTATTGACCTAATCGGGATGGACACTGAAGCTTTCTTT. It yields the protein CASSSSIDLIGMDTEAFF. The variable domain in full, completed from reference TRBV5-1 and TRBJ1-1, reads KAGVTQTPRYLIKTRGQQVTLSCSPISGHRSVSWYQQTPGQGLQFLFEYFSETQRNKGNFPGRFSGRQFSNSRSEMNVSTLELGDSALYLCASSSSIDLIGMDTEAFFGQGTRLTVV.

This clonotype was recorded many times. This chain joins TRBV6-1 and TRBJ1-1; 7 nucleotides line up with TRBD1. Per germline, CDR1 MNHNS and CDR2 SASEGT. V lost 9 bases and J lost 6; bases outside the gene matches: 7. The CDR3 is 12 residues long. CDR3 in DNA: TGTGCCAGTAGACAGGGAAGTTCTGAAGCTTTCTTT. Encoded protein: CASRQGSSEAFF.

On this clonotype: This may come from a read error, since a much larger clone is one base off. J is TRBJ2-1 and V is TRBV7-2, with D perhaps TRBD1 or TRBD2 (5 bases each). This CDR3 comprises 15 residues. V lost 0 bases and J lost 4, with 10 bases in between. Germline lookup yields CDR1 SGHTA and CDR2 FQGNSA. In DNA, the CDR3 is TGTGCCAGCAGCTTAGCCGGGGCTCCTTACAATGAGCAGTTCTTC. Encoded protein: CASSLAGAPYNEQFF.

This clonotype was recorded only once. The CDR3 reads CASSPTSGGRDTQYF. CDR3 coding DNA: TGTGCCAGCAGCCCAACTAGCGGGGGAAGAGATACGCAGTATTTT. The chain couples TRBV12-3 or TRBV12-4 to TRBJ2-3; 11 bases match TRBD2. The trim removed 6 bases at V and 5 bases at J, leaving 7 bases unmatched. The CDR3 is 15 residues long.

Remarks on this clonotype: A much more abundant neighbour one base away suggests this may be a read error. The chain employs TRBV20-1 and TRBJ2-7; TRBD2 might be the D (5 bases). CDR3 length equals 15 residues. In germline, CDR1 is DFQATT, CDR2 SNEGSKA (reference sequence). V was shortened by 0 bases and J by 7 bases, with 19 bases between the two germline ends. The CDR3 loop is CSARDKGDFYNEQYF. The DNA for the CDR3 is TGCAGTGCTAGAGATAAGGGAGACTTCTACAATGAGCAGTACTTC.

This clonotype was observed once. This chain links TRBV7-2 with TRBJ2-5; D assignment may be TRBD1 or TRBD2 (6 bases each). This CDR3 spans 16 amino acids. Germline lookup yields CDR1 SGHTA and CDR2 FQGNSA. Trimming shortened V by 5 bases and J by 5 bases, and 21 bases separated the two germline ends. This CDR3 reads CASSPRRDTGHETQYF. CDR3 sequence (DNA): TGTGCCAGCAGCCCCCGGAGGGACACTGGGCACGAGACCCAGTACTTC.

This clonotype has ten or more counts. V and J are TRBV20-1 and TRBJ1-5; D is uncertain. V lost 8 bases, J lost 3 bases, and 14 bases lay in between. The CDR3 totals 13 residues. The V gene's germline CDR1 is DFQATT and CDR2 SNEGSKA (reference sequence). The CDR3 DNA is TGCAGTACGATTGACACGGCCAATCAGCCCCAGCATTTT. Protein: CSTIDTANQPQHF.

A word on this clonotype: A much larger clone differs from this one at a single base, so this may be a read error. CDR3 sequence: CASSKQGASTEDFF. CDR3 sequence (DNA): TGTGCCAGCAGTAAACAGGGGGCCAGCACTGAAGATTTCTTT. The V call is TRBV6-2 or TRBV6-3, the J call TRBJ1-1; 9 nucleotides agree with TRBD1. This CDR3 has 14 amino acids. Germline CDR1 and CDR2: MNHEY and SVGEGT.